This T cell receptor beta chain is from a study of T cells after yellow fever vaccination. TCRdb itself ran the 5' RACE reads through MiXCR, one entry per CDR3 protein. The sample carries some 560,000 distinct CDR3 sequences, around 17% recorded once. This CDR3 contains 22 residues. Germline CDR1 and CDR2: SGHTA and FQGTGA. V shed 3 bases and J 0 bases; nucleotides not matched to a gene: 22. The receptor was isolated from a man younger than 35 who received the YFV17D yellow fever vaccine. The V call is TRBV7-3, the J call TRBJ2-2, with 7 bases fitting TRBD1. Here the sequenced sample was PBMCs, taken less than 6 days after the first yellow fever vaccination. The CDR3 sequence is CASSFTSRRQGRIATNTGELFF. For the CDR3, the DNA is TGTGCCAGCAGCTTTACCTCTCGTCGACAGGGCCGAATAGCAACGAACACCGGGGAGCTGTTTTTT.